One and the same sample provided the 3 T cell receptor beta chains below, sequenced in a study of post-analysis software for immune sequencing data. General study findings and limits: Comparison of patients with controls showed about 5 TRBV segments more frequent in patients, TRBV5-6, TRBV5-1 and TRBV20-1 among them.

Each TCR beta cDNA library carried unique molecular identifiers. TCRdb reprocessed the PCR reads with MiXCR, giving one entry per CDR3 protein. This table holds roughly 200,000 distinct CDR3 sequences, 25% to 35% found once. Their antigens remain unidentified. The specimen was blood. Receptors were obtained from a girl aged 2-17 years with multiple sclerosis.

This chain connects TRBV10-2 to TRBJ2-7, with no clear D. V was shortened by 0 bases and J by 2 bases, with 14 bases between the two germline ends. CDR3 length: 16 residues. Germline V gene sequence: CDR1 WSHSY, CDR2 SAAADI. The CDR3 here is CASSESGSPVTYEQYF. The DNA of the CDR3 is TGCGCCAGCAGTGAGTCGGGCAGCCCCGTGACCTACGAGCAGTACTTC.

Comments on this clonotype: With a much larger clone just one base away, this may be a read error. The chain is built from TRBV10-3 and TRBJ2-5; TRBD2 matches at 9 bases. Germline CDR1 is ENHRY and CDR2 is SYGVKD. The CDR3 is 17 residues long. Trimming removed 1 base from V and 11 bases from J; junction bases left unmatched: 17. In DNA form, the CDR3 reads TGTGCCATCAGTGAGTGGTCCCCGAGCGGGGGGAACAATGAGCAGTACTTC. Amino acid sequence: CAISEWSPSGGNNEQYF.

This clonotype was detected many times. The chain joins TRBV7-8 to TRBJ2-1, with TRBD1 matching 9 bases. With 5 bases clipped from V and 4 bases from J, the junction kept 6 bases outside the gene matches. The CDR3 extends over 15 amino acids. Germline V CDR1 and CDR2: SGHVS, FQNEAQ. The chain's CDR3 is CASSTRDREYNEQFF. In DNA, the CDR3 is TGTGCCAGCAGCACACGGGACAGGGAGTACAATGAGCAGTTCTTC.